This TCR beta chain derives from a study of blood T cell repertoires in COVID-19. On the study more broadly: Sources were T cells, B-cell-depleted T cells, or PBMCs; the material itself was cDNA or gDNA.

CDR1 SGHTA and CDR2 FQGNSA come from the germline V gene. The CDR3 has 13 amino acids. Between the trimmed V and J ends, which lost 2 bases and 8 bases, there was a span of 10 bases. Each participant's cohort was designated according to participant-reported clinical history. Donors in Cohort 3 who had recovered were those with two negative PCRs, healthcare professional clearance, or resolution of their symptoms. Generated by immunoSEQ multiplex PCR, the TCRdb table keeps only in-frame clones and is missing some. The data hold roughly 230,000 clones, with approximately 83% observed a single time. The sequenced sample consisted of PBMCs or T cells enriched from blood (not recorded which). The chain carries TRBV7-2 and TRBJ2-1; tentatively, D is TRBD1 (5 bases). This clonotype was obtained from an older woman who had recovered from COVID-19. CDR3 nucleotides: TGTGCCAGCAGCTTACGCTGGGGCGATGAGCAGTTCTTC. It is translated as CASSLRWGDEQFF.